The 14 T cell receptor beta chains below come from one sample, sequenced in a study of T-cell reconstitution after alpha-beta-depleted transplantation in children. Using unique molecular identifiers, the investigators prepared the TCRbeta library. A single record per CDR3 protein comes from TCRdb applying MiXCR to the PCR reads. The sample has around 680,000 distinct CDR3 sequences; approximately 15% are singletons. Material: PBMCs from the stem cell graft donor, obtained from the stem cell graft. These receptors originate from a human donor who donated a stem cell graft to a child with acute myeloid leukemia.

This rearrangement joins TRBV28 to TRBJ2-1; 16 nucleotides line up with TRBD2. CDR1 MDHEN and CDR2 SYDVKM come from the germline V gene. This CDR3 contains 18 residues. J was trimmed by 3 bases and V by 4 bases; bases with no gene match: 6. This chain's CDR3 is CASSSSGTSGGGYNEQFF. The CDR3 nucleotides are TGTGCCAGCAGTTCCAGTGGGACTAGCGGGGGGGGCTACAATGAGCAGTTCTTC.

This clonotype was seen many times. The chain combines TRBV6-5 with TRBJ1-4, with D hard to call. Germline V gene data show CDR1 as MNHEY and CDR2 as SVGAGI. The length of the CDR3 is 15 residues. Trimming left V 4 bases short and J 8 bases short, with 17 bases between. DNA of the CDR3: TGTGCCAGCAGTTCCACGACCGGCCAACGGGAAAAACTGTTTTTT. It encodes CASSSTTGQREKLFF.

This sequence joins TRBV20-1 and TRBJ1-2, with D perhaps TRBD1 (5 bases). Germline values: CDR1 DFQATT, CDR2 SNEGSKA (reference sequence). This CDR3 contains 12 residues. The CDR3 loop is CSPGTANYGYTF. Written as DNA, the CDR3 is TGCAGCCCCGGGACGGCGAACTATGGCTACACCTTC.

Only a few counts were recorded for this clonotype. The chain uses TRBV20-1 and TRBJ2-2, with D tentatively TRBD1 (5 bases). Trimming cost V 6 bases and J 5 bases, with 19 bases left between them. Per the germline V gene, CDR1 is DFQATT and CDR2 is SNEGSKA (reference sequence). The length of the CDR3 is 15 residues. This chain's CDR3 is CSASGADWGTGELFF. The CDR3 coding sequence is TGCAGTGCGTCTGGGGCCGATTGGGGAACCGGGGAGCTGTTTTTT.

Remarks on this clonotype: A read error is possible here, since a much larger clone lies one base away. The V gene is TRBV27, the J gene TRBJ1-3; tentative D call: TRBD1 (6 bases). There are 15 residues in the CDR3. The V and J ends lost 5 bases and 4 bases respectively, with 15 bases between them. CDR1 and CDR2 (germline): MNHEY, SMNVEV (reference sequence). The CDR3 sequence: CASSQGGPCGNTIYF. The CDR3 coding sequence is TGTGCCAGCAGTCAAGGGGGTCCGTGCGGAAACACCATATATTTT.

This clonotype was seen only a few times. This rearrangement joins TRBV7-6 to TRBJ1-2, with 12 nucleotides matching TRBD1. Trimming took 4 bases from V and 8 from J; bases not matched to a gene: 2. The CDR3 is 13 residues long. Looked up from germline, CDR1 is SGHVS and CDR2 is FNYEAQ. CDR3 in amino acids: CASSSGTGGGYTF. Here the CDR3 DNA reads TGTGCCAGCAGCTCCGGGACAGGGGGCGGCTACACCTTC.

Worth noting for this clonotype: A much larger clone lies a single base off, so this may be a read error. The V gene is TRBV20-1, the J gene TRBJ1-1, with D tentatively TRBD1 (5 bases). This CDR3 comprises 14 residues. The germline V gene has CDR1 DFQATT and CDR2 SNEGSKA (reference sequence). V was shortened by 6 bases and J by 3 bases, with 17 bases between the two germline ends. The chain's CDR3 is CSAPKRGPDTEAFF. CDR3 in DNA: TGCAGTGCCCCCAAGAGGGGACCGGACACTGAAGCTTTCTTT.

This clonotype occurred a few times. V gene TRBV7-9 combines with J gene TRBJ1-2; 11 nucleotides match TRBD1. V trimming: 4 bases; J trimming: 3 bases; junction bases outside the gene matches: 10. Germline lookup yields CDR1 SEHNR and CDR2 FQNEAQ (reference sequence). The CDR3 contains 17 residues. The CDR3 is CASSSPGQGGSDYGYTF. CDR3 nucleotides: TGTGCCAGCAGCTCCCCGGGACAGGGGGGATCGGACTATGGCTACACCTTC. The full variable domain, completed using reference TRBV7-9 and TRBJ1-2, is DTGVSQNPRHKITKRGQNVTFRCDPISEHNRLYWYRQTLGQGPEFLTYFQNEAQLEKSRLLSDRFSAERPKGSFSTLEIQRTEQGDSAMYLCASSSPGQGGSDYGYTFGSGTRLTVV.

The sample holds many counts of this clonotype. The J gene is TRBJ2-5, the V gene TRBV20-1; the D gene is possibly TRBD2 (6 bases). V was cut by 3 bases and J by 2 bases, with 13 bases left in between. Germline V gene lookup returns CDR1 DFQATT and CDR2 SNEGSKA (reference sequence). This CDR3 has 14 residues. Written as DNA, the CDR3 is TGCAGTGCTAGCCCCGGGACTTTTCAAGAGACCCAGTACTTC. It codes for CSASPGTFQETQYF.

This clonotype showed up just a few times. The chain employs TRBV20-1 and TRBJ2-3; possible D gene TRBD1, 6 bases. This CDR3 region has 17 residues. The V and J ends lost 1 base and 2 bases respectively, with 19 bases between them. CDR1 and CDR2 (germline): DFQATT, SNEGSKA (reference sequence). The CDR3 loop reads CSARGGWGPSPTDTQYF. The CDR3 DNA sequence: TGCAGTGCTAGAGGGGGTTGGGGGCCGTCACCCACAGATACGCAGTATTTT.

In the case of this clonotype: A much larger clone lies a single base off, so this may be a read error. The chain employs TRBV20-1 and TRBJ2-6; D might be TRBD1 (6 bases). This CDR3 region has 16 residues. Germline lookup yields CDR1 DFQATT and CDR2 SNEGSKA (reference sequence). CDR3 in DNA: TGCAGTGCTAGCCGCCAACAGGGTACTGGGGCCAACGTCCCGACTTTC. Residues: CSASRQQGTGANVPTF.

This clonotype was detected many times. The chain has TRBV20-1 and TRBJ1-2; D is undetermined. The germline V gene encodes CDR1 DFQATT and CDR2 SNEGSKA (reference sequence). Trimming took off 3 bases at V and 7 bases at J, with 9 bases between the two ends. The length of the CDR3 is 11 residues. This chain's CDR3 is CSARLTGGYTF. CDR3 nucleotides: TGCAGTGCTAGGCTCACCGGTGGCTACACCTTC.

This clonotype appeared many times. The rearrangement links TRBV20-1 to TRBJ2-3, with a weak D call TRBD2 (6 bases). In germline, CDR1 is DFQATT, CDR2 SNEGSKA (reference sequence). The CDR3 runs to 14 residues. V was trimmed by 6 bases and J by 6 bases, leaving 19 bases between them. The CDR3: CSAITGLMGDTQYF. Written as DNA, the CDR3 is TGCAGTGCCATTACGGGACTCATGGGGGATACGCAGTATTTT.

In this sample, this clonotype turned up many times. The CDR3 bases are TGCAGTGCTAGAGAGGGCATCTACCAAGGGAACAATGAGCAGTTCTTC. Its translation: CSAREGIYQGNNEQFF. This chain connects TRBV20-1 to TRBJ2-1; no clear D. This CDR3 region has 16 residues. Germline CDR1 reads DFQATT; CDR2 reads SNEGSKA (reference sequence). Trimming took 0 bases from V and 5 from J, leaving 17 bases between them.